This note documents a single T cell receptor (beta chain) sequence. No antigen is known for it. This specimen comes from a study of cytomegalovirus exposure and HLA in healthy donors. Whole-study results and caveats: About 150 TCR beta chains were listed as cytomegalovirus-associated. In vitro experiments confirmed that three CMV-associated chains were specific for CMV antigens.

The donors were members of the approximately 120-subject validation cohort (separate from the roughly 670-subject first cohort). Libraries were prepared by immunoSEQ multiplex PCR; TCRdb keeps only in-frame clonotypes and omits some of them. The repertoire holds roughly 150,000 clones, approximately 86% seen once, with 8.7% in the top ten. The germline V gene has CDR1 MNHEY and CDR2 SMNVEV (reference sequence). The CDR3 is 14 residues long. V was trimmed by 5 bases and J by 0 bases, leaving 10 bases between them. Sequenced: PBMCs. The sequence derives from a man aged 18 to 29 in good health and CMV-seropositive. V usage is TRBV27 and J usage is TRBJ2-5, with D tentatively TRBD2 (6 bases). The CDR3 reads CASSMWTNQETQYF. The CDR3 DNA reads TGTGCCAGCAGTATGTGGACTAACCAAGAGACCCAGTACTTC.